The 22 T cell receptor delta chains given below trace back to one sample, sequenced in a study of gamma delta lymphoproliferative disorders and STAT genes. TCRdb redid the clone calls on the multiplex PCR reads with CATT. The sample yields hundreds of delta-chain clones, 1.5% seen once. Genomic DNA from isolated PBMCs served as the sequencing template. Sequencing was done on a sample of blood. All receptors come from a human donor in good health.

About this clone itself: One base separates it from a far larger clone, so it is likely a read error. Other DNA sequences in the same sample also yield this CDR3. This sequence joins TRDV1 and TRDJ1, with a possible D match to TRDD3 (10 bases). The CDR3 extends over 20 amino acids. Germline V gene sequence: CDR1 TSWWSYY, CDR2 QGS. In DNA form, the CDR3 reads TGTGCTCTTGGGAAGGCCTTCCTACGTTCTGGGGGATATCTATCCGATAAACTCATTTTT. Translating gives CALGKAFLRSGGYLSDKLIF.

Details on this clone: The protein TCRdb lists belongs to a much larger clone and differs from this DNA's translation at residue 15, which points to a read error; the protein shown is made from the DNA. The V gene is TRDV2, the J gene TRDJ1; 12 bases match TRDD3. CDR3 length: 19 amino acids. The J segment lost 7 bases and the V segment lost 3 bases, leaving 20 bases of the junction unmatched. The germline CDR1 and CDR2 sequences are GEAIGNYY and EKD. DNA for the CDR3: TGTGCCTGTGACGACCTCATTCTGGGGGATACGCCGTCTCCCGGTAAACTCATCTTT. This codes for CACDDLILGDTPSPGKLIF.

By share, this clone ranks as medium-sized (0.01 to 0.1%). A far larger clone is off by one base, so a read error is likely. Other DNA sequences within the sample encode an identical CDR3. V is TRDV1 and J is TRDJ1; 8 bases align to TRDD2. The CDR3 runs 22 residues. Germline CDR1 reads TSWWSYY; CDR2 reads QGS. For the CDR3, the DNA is TGTGCTCTTGGGGAACCGATAGCCTTCCTAGCCCTCTGGGGCAGTCACACTGATAAACTCATCTTT. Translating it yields CALGEPIAFLALWGSHTDKLIF.

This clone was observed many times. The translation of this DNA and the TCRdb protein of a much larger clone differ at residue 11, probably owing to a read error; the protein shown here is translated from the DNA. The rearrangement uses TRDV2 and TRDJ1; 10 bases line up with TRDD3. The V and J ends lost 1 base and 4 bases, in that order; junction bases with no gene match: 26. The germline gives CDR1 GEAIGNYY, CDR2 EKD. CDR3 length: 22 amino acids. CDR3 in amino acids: CACDTILKPSCQLGDTHDKLIF. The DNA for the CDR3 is TGTGCCTGTGACACAATTCTAAAGCCTTCCTGCCAATTGGGGGATACCCACGATAAACTCATCTTT.

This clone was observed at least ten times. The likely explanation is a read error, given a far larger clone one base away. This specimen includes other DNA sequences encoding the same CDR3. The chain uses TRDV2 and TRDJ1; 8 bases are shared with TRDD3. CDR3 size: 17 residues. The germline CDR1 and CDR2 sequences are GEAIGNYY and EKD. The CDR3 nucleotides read TGTGCCTGTGACACCCTAGTGAGGGATACGTTCACCGATAAGCTCATCTTT. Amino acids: CACDTLVRDTFTDKLIF.

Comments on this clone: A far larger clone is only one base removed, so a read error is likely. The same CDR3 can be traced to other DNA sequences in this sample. The CDR3 loop is CALGDPLVFLAWGIGLYTDKLIF. CDR3 nucleotide sequence: TGTGCTCTTGGGGACCCTCTTGTCTTTCTAGCCTGGGGGATCGGTTTGTACACCGATAAACTCATCTTT. This chain uses TRDV1 with TRDJ1, with TRDD3 matching 9 bases. The CDR3 runs to 23 residues. V lost 3 bases, J lost 0 bases, and 26 bases stayed unmatched. Per the germline V gene, CDR1 is TSWWSYY and CDR2 is QGS.

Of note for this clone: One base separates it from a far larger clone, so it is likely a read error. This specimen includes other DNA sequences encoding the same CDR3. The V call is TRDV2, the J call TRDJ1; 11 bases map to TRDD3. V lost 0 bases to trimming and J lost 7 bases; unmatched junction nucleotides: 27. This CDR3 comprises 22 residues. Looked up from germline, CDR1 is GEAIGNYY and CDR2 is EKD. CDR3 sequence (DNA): TGTGCCTGTGACACCTCGAGCCTTTCGGCGTACTGGGGGATAGAGGACGGAGGTAAACTCATCTTT. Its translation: CACDTSSLSAYWGIEDGGKLIF.

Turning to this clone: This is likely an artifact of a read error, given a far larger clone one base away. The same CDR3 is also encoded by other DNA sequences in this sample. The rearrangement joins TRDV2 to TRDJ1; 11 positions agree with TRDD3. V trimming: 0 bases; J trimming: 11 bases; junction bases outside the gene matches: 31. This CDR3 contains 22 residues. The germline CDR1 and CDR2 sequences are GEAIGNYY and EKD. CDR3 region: CACDTSSLSAYWGIEDGGKLIF. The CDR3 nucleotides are TGTGCCTGTGACACCTCGAGCCTTTCGGCGTACTGGGGGATAGAGGACGGGGGTAAGCTCATCTTT.

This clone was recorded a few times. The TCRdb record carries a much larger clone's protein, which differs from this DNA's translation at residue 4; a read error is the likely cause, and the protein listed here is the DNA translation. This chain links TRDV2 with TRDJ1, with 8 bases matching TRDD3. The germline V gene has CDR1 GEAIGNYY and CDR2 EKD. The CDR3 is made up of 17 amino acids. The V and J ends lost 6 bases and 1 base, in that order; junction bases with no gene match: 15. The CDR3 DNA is TGTGCCTGTAAAGAACTGGGGGGACTTAGGGTCACCGATAAACTCATCTTT. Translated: CACKELGGLRVTDKLIF.

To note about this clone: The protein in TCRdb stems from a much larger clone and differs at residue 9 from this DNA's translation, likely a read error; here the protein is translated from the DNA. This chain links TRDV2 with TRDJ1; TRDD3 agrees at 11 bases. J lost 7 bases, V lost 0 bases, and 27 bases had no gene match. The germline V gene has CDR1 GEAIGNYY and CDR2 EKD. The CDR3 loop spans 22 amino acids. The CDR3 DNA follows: TGTGCCTGTGACACCTCGAGCCTTTTGGCGTACTGGGGGATAGAGGACGGGGGTAAACTCATCTTT. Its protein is CACDTSSLLAYWGIEDGGKLIF.

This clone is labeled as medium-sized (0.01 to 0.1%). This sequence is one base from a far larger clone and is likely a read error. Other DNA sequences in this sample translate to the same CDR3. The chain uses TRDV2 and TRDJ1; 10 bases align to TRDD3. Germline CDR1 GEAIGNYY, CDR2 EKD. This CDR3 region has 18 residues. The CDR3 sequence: CACDTVGGGYPRTDKLIF. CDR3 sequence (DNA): TGTGCCTGCGACACCGTGGGTGGGGGATACCCGCGCACCGATAAACTCATCTTT.

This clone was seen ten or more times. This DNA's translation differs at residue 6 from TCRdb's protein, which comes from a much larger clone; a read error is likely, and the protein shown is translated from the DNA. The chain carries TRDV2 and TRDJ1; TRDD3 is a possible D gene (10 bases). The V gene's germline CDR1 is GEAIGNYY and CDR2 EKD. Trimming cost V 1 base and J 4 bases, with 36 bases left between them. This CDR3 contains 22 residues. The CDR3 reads CACDTVLKPSYQLGDTHDKLIF. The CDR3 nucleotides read TGTGCCTGTGACACAGTTCTAAAGCCTTCCTACCAATTGGGGGATACCCACGATAAACTCATCTTT.

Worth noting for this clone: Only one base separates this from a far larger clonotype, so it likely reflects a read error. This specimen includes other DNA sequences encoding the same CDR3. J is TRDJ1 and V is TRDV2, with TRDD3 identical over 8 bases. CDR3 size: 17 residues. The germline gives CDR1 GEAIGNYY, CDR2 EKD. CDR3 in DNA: TGTGCCTGTGAAGAACTGGGGGGACTTAGGGTCACCGATAAACTCATTTTT. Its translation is CACEELGGLRVTDKLIF.

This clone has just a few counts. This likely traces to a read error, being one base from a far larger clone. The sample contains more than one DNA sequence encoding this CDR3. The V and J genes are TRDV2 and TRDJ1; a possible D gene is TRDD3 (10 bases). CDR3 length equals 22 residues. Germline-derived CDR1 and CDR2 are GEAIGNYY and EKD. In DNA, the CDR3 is TGTGCCTGTGACACAATTCTAAAGCCTTCCTACCAATTGGGGGATACCCACGATAAACTTATCTTT. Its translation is CACDTILKPSYQLGDTHDKLIF.

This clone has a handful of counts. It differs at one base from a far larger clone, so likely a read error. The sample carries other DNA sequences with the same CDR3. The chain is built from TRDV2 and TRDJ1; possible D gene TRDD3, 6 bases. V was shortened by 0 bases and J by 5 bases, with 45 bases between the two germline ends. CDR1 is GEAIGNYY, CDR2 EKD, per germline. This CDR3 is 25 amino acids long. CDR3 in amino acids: CACDTVSGTSSELRLLGGGSDKLIF. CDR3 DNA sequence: TGTGCCTGTGACACCGTTAGTGGCACCTCTTCGGAATTACGGCTACTGGGTGGGGGCTCTGATAAACTCATCTTT.

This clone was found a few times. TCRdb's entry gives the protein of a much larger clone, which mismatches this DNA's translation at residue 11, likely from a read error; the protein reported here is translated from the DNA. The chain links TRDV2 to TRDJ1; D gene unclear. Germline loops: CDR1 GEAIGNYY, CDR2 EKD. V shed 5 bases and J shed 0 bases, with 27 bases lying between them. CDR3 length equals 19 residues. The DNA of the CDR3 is TGTGCCTGTGTCCCCGTTGTTACCCCCACACCGTGGGACACCGATAAACTCATCTTT. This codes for CACVPVVTPTPWDTDKLIF.

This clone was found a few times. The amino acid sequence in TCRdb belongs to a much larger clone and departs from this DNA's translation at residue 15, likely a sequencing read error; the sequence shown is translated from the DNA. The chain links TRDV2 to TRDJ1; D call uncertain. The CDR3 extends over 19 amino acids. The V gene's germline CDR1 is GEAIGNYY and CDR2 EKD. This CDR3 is CACVPVVTPTLWDTVKLIF. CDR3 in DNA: TGTGCCTGTGTCCCCGTTGTTACCCCCACACTGTGGGACACCGTTAAACTCATCTTT.

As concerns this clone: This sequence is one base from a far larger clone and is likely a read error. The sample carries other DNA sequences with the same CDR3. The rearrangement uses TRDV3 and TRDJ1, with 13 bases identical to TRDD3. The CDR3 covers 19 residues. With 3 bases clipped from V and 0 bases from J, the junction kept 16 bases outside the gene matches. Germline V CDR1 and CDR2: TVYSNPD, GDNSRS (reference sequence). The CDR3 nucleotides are TGTGCCTTCGCCTTCCATTATTACTGGGGGATACGCCACACCGATAAACTCATCTTT. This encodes CAFAFHYYWGIRHTDKLIF.

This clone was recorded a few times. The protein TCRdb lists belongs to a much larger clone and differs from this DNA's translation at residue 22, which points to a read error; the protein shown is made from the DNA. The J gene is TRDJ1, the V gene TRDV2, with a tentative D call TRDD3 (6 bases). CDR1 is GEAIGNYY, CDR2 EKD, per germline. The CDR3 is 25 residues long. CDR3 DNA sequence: TGTGCCTGTGACACCGTTAGTGGCACCTCTTCGGAATTACGGCTACTGGGTGGGGGCTCCGATGAACTCATCTTT. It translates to CACDTVSGTSSELRLLGGGSDELIF.

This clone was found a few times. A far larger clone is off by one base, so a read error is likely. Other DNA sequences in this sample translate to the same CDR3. The CDR3 sequence is CACDTILKPSYQLGDTHDKLIF. The DNA of the CDR3 is TGTGCCTGTGACACAATTCTAAAGCCTTCCTACCAATTGGGGGATACCCACGATAAACTCATTTTT. The V and J genes are TRDV2 and TRDJ1, with D perhaps matching TRDD3 (10 bases). CDR3 size: 22 residues. CDR1 and CDR2 from the germline V gene are GEAIGNYY and EKD.

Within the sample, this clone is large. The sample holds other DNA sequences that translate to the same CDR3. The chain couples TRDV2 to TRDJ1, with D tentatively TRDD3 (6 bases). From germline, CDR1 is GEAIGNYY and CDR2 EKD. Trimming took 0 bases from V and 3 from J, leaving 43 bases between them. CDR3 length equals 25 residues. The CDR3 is CACDTVSGTSSELRLLGGGSDKLIF. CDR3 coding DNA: TGTGCCTGTGACACCGTTAGTGGCACCTCTTCGGAATTACGGCTACTGGGTGGGGGCTCCGATAAACTCATCTTT.

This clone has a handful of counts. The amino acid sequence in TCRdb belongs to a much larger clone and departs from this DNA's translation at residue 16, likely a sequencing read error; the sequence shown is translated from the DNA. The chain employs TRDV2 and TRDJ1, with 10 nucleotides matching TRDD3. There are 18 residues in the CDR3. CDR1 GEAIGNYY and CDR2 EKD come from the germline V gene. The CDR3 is CACDTVGGGYPRTDKFIF. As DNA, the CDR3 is TGTGCCTGTGACACCGTGGGTGGGGGATACCCGCGCACCGATAAATTCATCTTT.